One T cell receptor (beta chain) is described in this entry. The antigen is not known. Antigen-specific CD4+ T cell clonotypes were called by their expansion after viral peptide-pool culture in ViraFEST. A roughly 11-day culture period preceded the isolation of CD4+ T cells. Every participant took two doses of the BNT162b2 or mRNA-1273 vaccine. Negative nucleocapsid antibody tests before and after vaccination confirmed no previous SARS-CoV-2 infection. These data come from a study of vaccination effects on CD4 cells after COVID-19. Here immunoSEQ multiplex PCR was the method, and the copy in TCRdb shows in-frame clones only, minus some. The table lists about 29,000 clones, roughly four fifths of them singletons. CDR1 and CDR2 from the germline V gene are MNHEY and SMNVEV (reference sequence). Trimming cost V 3 bases and J 3 bases, with 8 bases left between them. The CDR3 is 13 residues long. General study results and limits: By a late point after vaccination, infection- and vaccine-induced clones had shrunk markedly through clonal contraction.

The source of this sequence is a human donor who received a COVID-19 vaccine. The rearrangement uses TRBV27 and TRBJ1-1, with D hard to call. Sequencing used CD4+ T cells from PBMCs cultured with HCoV-OC43 spike peptides, obtained after COVID-19 vaccination. Subset here: HCoV-OC43 spike overlapping peptide pool stimulation. The CDR3 loop reads CASSLNGYTEAFF. For the CDR3, the DNA is TGTGCCAGCAGTTTGAATGGTTACACTGAAGCTTTCTTT.